Below, 16 T cell receptor beta chains from the same sample are listed, as sequenced in a study of PD-1 blockade in classical Hodgkin lymphoma. Every patient relapsed after autologous stem cell transplantation, and brentuximab vedotin exposure varied. TCRdb's table, derived via immunoSEQ multiplex PCR, lists solely in-frame clones and lacks some. The profile shows some 10,000 clones, over 70% of them singletons. The specimen comprised peripheral blood mononuclear cells (PBMCs), sampled at baseline. Source of these receptors: a human donor with classical Hodgkin lymphoma.

The genes are TRBV6-6 and TRBJ1-1, with no clear D. The CDR3 has 14 amino acids. Germline V lookup: CDR1 MNHNY, CDR2 SVGAGI (reference sequence). Trimming cost V 5 bases and J 0 bases, with 10 bases left between them. CDR3 region: CASSPGPLNTEAFF. CDR3 nucleotides: TGTGCCAGCAGTCCCGGGCCTCTGAACACTGAAGCTTTCTTT.

This clone was seen more than once but under ten times. This chain uses TRBV4-1 with TRBJ1-4, with TRBD1 matching over 7 bases. There are 15 residues in the CDR3. The trim removed 7 bases at V and 3 bases at J, leaving 8 bases unmatched. Germline V gives CDR1 MGHRA, CDR2 YSYEKL. CDR3 nucleotide sequence: TGCGCCAGCACCGAACGGACAGGCCCTAATGAAAAACTGTTTTTT. It yields the protein CASTERTGPNEKLFF.

The chain couples TRBV6-1 to TRBJ2-2, with no clear D. The CDR3 covers 14 residues. V was shortened by 8 bases and J by 5 bases, with 15 bases between the two germline ends. Germline lookup yields CDR1 MNHNS and CDR2 SASEGT. The CDR3, as DNA: TGTGCCAGCCGTCCCCTTGTGGGTACCGGGGAGCTGTTTTTT. Protein sequence: CASRPLVGTGELFF.

The chain carries TRBV4-2 and TRBJ2-3; a possible D gene is TRBD2 (6 bases). Germline CDR1 reads LGHNA; CDR2 reads YNFKEQ. Trimming removed 1 base from V and 4 bases from J, with 15 bases in between. The CDR3 has 16 amino acids. CDR3 sequence reads: CASSQGTTRRADTQYF. The CDR3 nucleotides are TGTGCCAGCAGCCAAGGGACTACCCGACGGGCAGATACGCAGTATTTT.

This clone was seen a handful of times. Here the CDR3 reads CAWSPTRKNTEAFF. CDR3 bases: TGTGCCTGGAGTCCCACGAGGAAGAACACTGAAGCTTTCTTT. The chain links TRBV30 to TRBJ1-1; no definite D call. V was pared by 2 bases and J by 1 base, with 11 bases between. Germline CDR1 GTSNPN, CDR2 SVGIG (reference sequence). The length of the CDR3 is 14 residues.

The V and J genes are TRBV7-9 and TRBJ2-5; D possibly corresponds to TRBD1 (6 bases). Germline CDR1 and CDR2: SEHNR and FQNEAQ (reference sequence). This CDR3 spans 15 amino acids. V dropped 6 bases and J dropped 2 bases, with 16 bases sitting between them. CDR3 protein: CASSRYKGTQETQYF. The CDR3 DNA sequence: TGTGCCAGCAGTAGATACAAGGGGACACAAGAGACCCAGTACTTC.

This chain joins TRBV7-2 and TRBJ2-3; the D is unclear. CDR1 SGHTA and CDR2 FQGNSA come from the germline V gene. The CDR3 loop spans 12 amino acids. Trimming took off 5 bases at V and 5 bases at J, with 8 bases between the two ends. This chain's CDR3 is CASSPPRDTQYF. The CDR3 bases are TGTGCCAGCAGCCCGCCGCGAGATACGCAGTATTTT.

The chain links TRBV5-1 to TRBJ2-1, with 7 bases identical to TRBD1. The V segment lost 0 bases and the J segment 1 base; nucleotides outside the gene matches: 1. The germline V gene has CDR1 SGHRS and CDR2 YFSETQ. The CDR3 length is 15 residues. For the CDR3, the DNA is TGCGCCAGCAGCTTGGAGGGACAGTCCTACAATGAGCAGTTCTTC. Protein: CASSLEGQSYNEQFF.

V is TRBV27 and J is TRBJ2-3; 13 bases match TRBD2. CDR1 is MNHEY, CDR2 SMNVEV, per germline (reference sequence). The CDR3 covers 18 residues. V shed 2 bases and J 7 bases; nucleotides not matched to a gene: 12. In DNA, the CDR3 is TGTGCCAGCAGTTTAACTAGCGGGAGGGGAGGCCAGGAAAATACGCAGTATTTT. It translates to CASSLTSGRGGQENTQYF.

In this sample, this clone is medium-sized. The chain joins TRBV7-9 to TRBJ1-2, with 7 nucleotides matching TRBD1. V dropped 4 bases and J dropped 2; count of bases not matched to a gene: 10. CDR1 SEHNR and CDR2 FQNEAQ come from the germline V gene (reference sequence). The length of the CDR3 is 16 residues. The CDR3 region has the DNA TGTGCCAGCAGCTGGCGACAGGGAGGATTGAACTATGGCTACACCTTC. This sequence encodes CASSWRQGGLNYGYTF.

V gene TRBV5-1 combines with J gene TRBJ1-3, with D possibly matching TRBD1 (5 bases). Germline V gene sequence: CDR1 SGHRS, CDR2 YFSETQ. CDR3 size: 15 residues. The ends were cut back, 4 bases at V and 0 bases at J, with 11 bases in the middle. In DNA, the CDR3 is TGCGCCAGCAGCGGGGGGGAGAGCTCTGGAAACACCATATATTTT. It yields the protein CASSGGESSGNTIYF.

The chain has TRBV11-2 and TRBJ2-7; 10 nucleotides line up with TRBD1. After removal of 1 base from V and 3 bases from J, the junction contained 3 bases not matched to a gene. This CDR3 is 15 amino acids long. Looked up from germline, CDR1 is SGHAT and CDR2 is FQNNGV. The CDR3 DNA reads as TGTGCCAGCAGCTTAGCCGGGACAGGGGTCTACGAGCAGTACTTC. Residues: CASSLAGTGVYEQYF. The full variable domain, in which reference TRBV11-2 and TRBJ2-7 provide the parts outside the CDR3, is EAGVAQSPRYKIIEKRQSVAFWCNPISGHATLYWYQQILGQGPKLLIQFQNNGVVDDSQLPKDRFSAERLKGVDSTLKIQPAKLEDSAVYLCASSLAGTGVYEQYFGPGTRLTVT.

The V and J genes are TRBV4-1 and TRBJ2-1, with D possibly TRBD2 on 7 matching bases. V was cut by 3 bases and J by 6 bases, with 15 bases left in between. The germline CDR1 and CDR2 sequences are MGHRA and YSYEKL. This CDR3 is built from 15 residues. DNA of the CDR3: TGCGCCAGCAGCCAGGTTGGGGGGGGCGCCAATGAGCAGTTCTTC. Its protein is CASSQVGGGANEQFF.

The chain links TRBV2 to TRBJ1-3; no firm D call. The CDR3 consists of 17 residues. Per germline, CDR1 SNHLY and CDR2 FYNNEI. Trimming took 6 bases from V and 3 from J, leaving 21 bases between them. CDR3 bases: TGTGCCAGCAGCCCTTTTGTGTCCCTGCACATTGGAAACACCATATATTTT. It translates to CASSPFVSLHIGNTIYF.

The chain links TRBV2 to TRBJ1-2; weak D call: TRBD1 (5 bases). Trimming cost V 2 bases and J 8 bases, with 9 bases left between them. CDR1 SNHLY and CDR2 FYNNEI come from the germline V gene. This CDR3 region has 12 residues. The CDR3 region has the DNA TGTGCCAGCAGTGAAACCCAGGGAGGCTACACCTTC. This codes for CASSETQGGYTF.

The rearrangement uses TRBV7-9 and TRBJ2-7; possible D gene TRBD1, 6 bases. The CDR3 is 13 residues long. CDR1 and CDR2 (germline): SEHNR, FQNEAQ (reference sequence). V lost 4 bases and J lost 7, with 14 bases in between. CDR3 residues: CASSSPGTLEQYF. For the CDR3, the DNA is TGTGCCAGCAGCTCTCCCGGGACACTTGAGCAGTACTTC.